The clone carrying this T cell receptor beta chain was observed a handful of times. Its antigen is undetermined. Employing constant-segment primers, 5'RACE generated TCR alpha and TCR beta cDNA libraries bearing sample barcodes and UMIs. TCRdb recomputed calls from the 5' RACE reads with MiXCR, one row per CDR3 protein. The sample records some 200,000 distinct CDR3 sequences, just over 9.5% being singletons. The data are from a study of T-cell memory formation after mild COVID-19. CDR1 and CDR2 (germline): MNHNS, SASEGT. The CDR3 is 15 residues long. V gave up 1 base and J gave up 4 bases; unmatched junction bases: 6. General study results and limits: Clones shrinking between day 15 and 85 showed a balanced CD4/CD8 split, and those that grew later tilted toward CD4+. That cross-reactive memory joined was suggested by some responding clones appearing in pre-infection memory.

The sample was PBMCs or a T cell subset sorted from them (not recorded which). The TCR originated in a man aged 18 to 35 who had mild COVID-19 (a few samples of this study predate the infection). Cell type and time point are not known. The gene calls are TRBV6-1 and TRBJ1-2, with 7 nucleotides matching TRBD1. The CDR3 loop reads CASSEVPDRAYGYTF. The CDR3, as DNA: TGTGCCAGCAGTGAAGTCCCTGACAGGGCCTATGGCTACACCTTC.